This is a list of T cell receptor beta chains from one sample in a study of OX40 agonist ivuxolimab in advanced cancers. Assay used: immunoSEQ multiplex PCR; TCRdb lists only in-frame clones, some missing. The sample lists about 82,000 clones, around 83% occurring once. The material was CD4+ or CD8+ T cells sorted from blood, obtained in a trial of the OX40 agonist ivuxolimab. These receptor sequences come from an adult with an advanced solid tumor such as melanoma, head and neck, liver or kidney cancer. The CDR3 runs from the conserved cysteine through the conserved F or W. D genes are given only for firm matches. For some rows the clone size is stated as once, few or many, or as a class when expanded; others skip it.

TRBV5-1,.,TRBJ2-7,.,CASSSGTPVSYEQYF,TGCGCCAGCAGCTCCGGGACACCGGTCTCCTACGAGCAGTACTTC
TRBV11-1,.,TRBJ1-1,.,CASSYFAGVGAEAFF,TGTGCCAGCAGCTATTTCGCTGGGGTGGGGGCTGAAGCTTTCTTT
TRBV2,.,TRBJ1-5,.,CVSGRDYSNQPQHF,TGTGTCTCAGGGCGGGACTATAGCAATCAGCCCCAGCATTTT
TRBV5-6,.,TRBJ2-5,.,CASSPELGSQETQYF,TGTGCCAGCAGCCCGGAATTGGGGTCCCAAGAGACCCAGTACTTC
TRBV5-1,.,TRBJ2-7,TRBD2,CASSLAEGLAGGIDSYEQYF,TGCGCCAGCAGCTTGGCCGAGGGACTAGCGGGGGGGATTGACTCCTACGAGCAGTACTTC
TRBV2,.,TRBJ2-1,.,CASTLVAAFNEQFF,TGTGCCAGCACATTAGTAGCGGCCTTCAATGAGCAGTTCTTC
TRBV4-1,.,TRBJ1-2,.,CASSPADSSFYGYTF,TGCGCCAGCAGCCCGGCGGACAGCAGCTTCTATGGCTACACCTTC
TRBV5-1,.,TRBJ2-1,.,CASSLGGSYYNEQFF,TGCGCCAGCAGCTTGGGGGGCTCTTACTACAATGAGCAGTTCTTC
TRBV11-3,few,TRBJ1-4,TRBD1,CASINSRGGEKLFF,TGTGCCAGCATTAATAGCAGGGGGGGTGAAAAACTGTTTTTT
TRBV19,.,TRBJ1-3,.,CASSIDRFSGNTIYF,TGTGCCAGTAGTATAGATCGATTCTCTGGAAACACCATATATTTT
TRBV5-6,.,TRBJ1-5,.,CASSLRAYSIYNQPQHF,TGTGCCAGCAGCTTGAGAGCATATTCCATCTATAATCAGCCCCAGCATTTT
TRBV4-3,.,TRBJ1-1,TRBD1,CASSQDRGQGTAFF,TGCGCCAGCAGCCAAGATCGGGGACAGGGGACGGCTTTCTTT
TRBV19,.,TRBJ1-2,.,CASSIEAQANYGYTF,TGTGCCAGTAGTATAGAAGCTCAGGCCAACTATGGCTACACCTTC
TRBV7-6,few,TRBJ1-1,.,CASSLRPRDAEAFF,TGTGCCAGCAGCTTACGACCGCGGGACGCTGAAGCTTTCTTT
TRBV7-3,.,TRBJ2-2,.,CASSLNLGTGELFF,TGTGCCAGCAGCCTCAATCTTGGCACCGGGGAGCTGTTTTTT
TRBV28,.,TRBJ1-2,.,CASSSSGRASGYGYTF,TGTGCCAGCAGTTCATCCGGCAGGGCGTCTGGGTATGGCTACACCTTC
TRBV9,.,TRBJ1-2,.,CASKGGDYGYTF,TGTGCCAGCAAGGGTGGGGACTATGGCTACACCTTC
TRBV19,.,TRBJ1-5,.,CASTQGRSNQPQHF,TGTGCCAGTACCCAGGGACGGAGCAATCAGCCCCAGCATTTT
TRBV28,.,TRBJ2-5,.,CASSLIRGGLQETQYF,TGTGCCAGCAGTTTAATTAGGGGTGGGCTTCAAGAGACCCAGTACTTC
TRBV6-1,once,TRBJ1-1,.,CASSEIQRGPEAFF,TGTGCCAGCAGTGAAATACAGAGGGGCCCTGAAGCTTTCTTT
TRBV6-1,.,TRBJ1-2,TRBD1,CASKPGQGYGYTF,TGTGCCAGCAAGCCCGGACAGGGCTATGGCTACACCTTC
TRBV7-2,.,TRBJ2-2,.,CASSVRINPGELFF,TGTGCCAGCAGCGTCCGAATCAACCCGGGGGAGCTGTTTTTT
TRBV19,few,TRBJ1-6,.,CASSPPSNSPLHF,TGTGCCAGTAGTCCCCCGAGTAATTCACCCCTCCACTTT
TRBV28,few,TRBJ2-7,TRBD1,CASSSYYTGTGGNSYEQYF,TGTGCCAGCAGTTCCTATTATACCGGGACAGGGGGCAATTCTTACGAGCAGTACTTC
TRBV9,.,TRBJ1-6,.,CASSVGTGRHNSPLHF,TGTGCCAGCAGCGTGGGTACAGGGAGACATAATTCACCCCTCCACTTT
TRBV18,.,TRBJ2-7,TRBD1,CASSQNRGYEQYF,TGTGCCAGCTCACAAAACAGGGGCTACGAGCAGTACTTC
TRBV28,.,TRBJ1-5,TRBD1,CASSFGYPGQGGQPQHF,TGTGCCAGCAGTTTCGGCTATCCGGGACAGGGTGGTCAGCCCCAGCATTTT
TRBV11-2,.,TRBJ2-5,.,CASSPMQGLRETQYF,TGTGCCAGCAGCCCCATGCAGGGGCTAAGAGAGACCCAGTACTTC
TRBV5-1,.,TRBJ2-7,.,CASSFSSGFDYEQYF,TGCGCCAGCAGCTTCTCCTCGGGGTTTGACTACGAGCAGTACTTC
TRBV27,.,TRBJ1-6,TRBD1,CASAMGQISTYNSPLHF,TGTGCCAGCGCCATGGGACAGATTAGCACCTATAATTCACCCCTCCACTTT
TRBV9,.,TRBJ1-1,TRBD1,CASSSGQGNTEAFF,TGTGCCAGCAGCTCTGGACAGGGGAACACTGAAGCTTTCTTT
TRBV30,few,TRBJ1-1,.,CAWSVNRNTEAFF,TGTGCCTGGAGCGTCAACAGGAACACTGAAGCTTTCTTT
TRBV7-2,.,TRBJ2-2,.,CASSLEQGYTGELFF,TGTGCCAGCAGCTTAGAACAGGGTTACACCGGGGAGCTGTTTTTT
TRBV5-4,.,TRBJ2-1,TRBD2,CASSLASGSPSYNEQFF,TGTGCCAGCAGCTTGGCTAGCGGCTCCCCCTCCTACAATGAGCAGTTCTTC
TRBV19,.,TRBJ1-6,TRBD1,CASSIGTGINSPLHF,TGTGCCAGTAGTATCGGGACAGGGATTAATTCACCCCTCCACTTT
TRBV2,few,TRBJ1-6,.,CARGQDNSPLHF,TGTGCCCGAGGACAAGATAATTCACCCCTCCACTTT
TRBV6-6,.,TRBJ1-2,.,CASSYSGDYGYTF,TGTGCCAGCAGTTACTCAGGTGACTATGGCTACACCTTC
TRBV9,.,TRBJ1-4,.,CASSVGTGRGEKLFF,TGTGCCAGCAGCGTAGGAACGGGACGGGGTGAAAAACTGTTTTTT
TRBV10-2,.,TRBJ1-2,.,CASSSTGGRGGYGYTF,TGCGCCAGCAGCTCAACCGGGGGTCGGGGGGGATATGGCTACACCTTC
TRBV19,few,TRBJ1-3,TRBD1,CASSTGGGFVNTIYF,TGTGCCAGTAGTACAGGGGGCGGATTTGTCAACACCATATATTTT
TRBV7-2,.,TRBJ1-2,.,CASSLAPGTNYGYTF,TGTGCCAGCAGCTTAGCGCCCGGGACCAACTATGGCTACACCTTC
TRBV28,few,TRBJ2-3,.,CASRGSGGQADTQYF,TGTGCCAGCAGGGGGAGTGGGGGCCAAGCAGATACGCAGTATTTT
TRBV11-2,.,TRBJ2-5,.,CASSLGGQGSETQYF,TGTGCCAGCAGCTTAGGGGGTCAGGGGTCAGAGACCCAGTACTTC
TRBV7-9,few,TRBJ1-2,.,CASSLEAGIGYTF,TGTGCCAGCAGCTTAGAGGCCGGTATAGGCTACACCTTC
TRBV6-5,few,TRBJ1-2,.,CASSLGWSDGYTF,TGTGCCAGCAGCTTAGGTTGGTCGGATGGCTACACCTTC
TRBV5-6,.,TRBJ1-1,.,CASSFLRTSFRFF,TGTGCCAGCAGCTTTCTGAGGACAAGTTTTCGTTTCTTT
TRBV18,.,TRBJ1-1,.,CASSPAGGRRTEAFF,TGTGCCAGCTCACCGGCGGGGGGGCGTCGCACTGAAGCTTTCTTT
TRBV30,.,TRBJ1-5,TRBD1,CAYKSGTGNQPQHF,TGTGCCTACAAATCCGGGACAGGCAATCAGCCCCAGCATTTT
TRBV29-1,.,TRBJ1-5,.,CSVGGEGQPQHF,TGCAGCGTTGGGGGGGAGGGACAGCCCCAGCATTTT
TRBV6-1,.,TRBJ1-6,.,CASSVTNRENSPLHF,TGTGCCAGCAGCGTAACCAACAGGGAAAATTCACCCCTCCACTTT
TRBV4-2,.,TRBJ1-4,.,CASSQARETGDEKLFF,TGTGCCAGCAGCCAAGCCCGAGAGACAGGTGATGAAAAACTGTTTTTT
TRBV27,once,TRBJ2-3,.,CASSTAVPPDTQYF,TGTGCCAGCAGTACGGCCGTACCACCAGATACGCAGTATTTT
TRBV2,.,TRBJ1-2,.,CASSRGLGRIWHYGYTF,TGTGCCAGCAGCCGAGGGTTGGGGCGAATCTGGCACTATGGCTACACCTTC
TRBV7-2,.,TRBJ2-7,.,CASSLVGSLSYEQYF,TGTGCCAGCAGCCTCGTCGGGTCCCTTTCCTACGAGCAGTACTTC
TRBV25-1,.,TRBJ2-3,TRBD1,CAYRDRVTDTQYF,TGTGCCTACCGGGACAGGGTCACAGATACGCAGTATTTT
TRBV27,.,TRBJ1-4,TRBD1,CASSLDRGVRIEKLFF,TGTGCCAGCAGTTTAGACAGGGGAGTTCGGATTGAAAAACTGTTTTTT
TRBV7-2,.,TRBJ1-5,.,CASSLSISQPQHF,TGTGCCAGCAGCCTCTCAATCTCTCAGCCCCAGCATTTT
TRBV19,.,TRBJ1-6,TRBD1,CASSKDRGIYNSPLHF,TGTGCCAGTAGTAAAGACAGGGGGATATATAATTCACCCCTCCACTTT
TRBV7-9,few,TRBJ1-2,.,CASSLDEGGYTF,TGTGCCAGCAGCTTAGATGAGGGGGGCTACACCTTC